These 30 T cell receptor beta chains were all obtained from the same sample, sequenced in a study of blood T cells in healthy people across ages. Alongside a J-beta primer mix, a sample-barcoded 5' primer served in a second PCR lasting about 7 to 12 cycles. MiXCR was run by TCRdb on the 5' RACE reads, yielding one entry per CDR3 protein. The sample has over 450,000 distinct CDR3 sequences; nearly 25% are singletons. The data were also submitted as part of a second study, on T cells of mothers and their children.

The source material was blood. These receptors all come from a boy aged 5 to 17 in good health.

Ten or more counts support this clonotype. The rearrangement links TRBV3-1 to TRBJ1-6; 7 bases are a match to TRBD1. Germline trimming cut 0 bases from V and 8 bases from J; bases unmatched to any gene: 7. The V gene's germline CDR1 is LGHDT and CDR2 YNNKEL (reference sequence). This CDR3 comprises 16 residues. CDR3 nucleotide sequence: TGTGCCAGCAGCCAAGATCGAGGCAGGGGGGATTCACCCCTCCACTTT. Its translation is CASSQDRGRGDSPLHF.

This clonotype occurred a few times. The chain uses TRBV4-3 and TRBJ2-5; D ambiguous. Deletions cut 0 bases from V and 2 bases from J, with 16 bases between. Germline values: CDR1 LGHNA, CDR2 YSLEER. This CDR3 has 17 amino acids. CDR3 residues: CASSQDYGFWGQETQYF. CDR3 nucleotide sequence: TGCGCCAGCAGCCAAGATTACGGGTTTTGGGGTCAAGAGACCCAGTACTTC.

This clonotype occurred a few times. This sequence joins TRBV30 and TRBJ1-2, with D maybe TRBD1 (5 bases). The CDR3 consists of 16 residues. In germline, CDR1 is GTSNPN, CDR2 SVGIG (reference sequence). Trimming shortened V by 0 bases and J by 4 bases, and 18 bases separated the two germline ends. Here the CDR3 DNA reads TGTGCCTGGAGTGTACGCAGGGCGACCGGGACCTATGGCTACACCTTC. Amino acids: CAWSVRRATGTYGYTF.

This sequence joins TRBV6-7 and TRBJ1-2; D possibly corresponds to TRBD1 (5 bases). TRBV6-7 is marked as an open reading frame, function uncertain. The CDR3 is 15 amino acids. Trimming cost V 2 bases and J 3 bases, with 13 bases left between them. CDR3 bases: TGTGCCAGCAGTTACGTAGGCGGGGGGTACTATGGCTACACCTTC. Amino acids: CASSYVGGGYYGYTF.

This clonotype turned up a few times. This chain joins TRBV20-1 and TRBJ2-5; maybe TRBD2 (6 bases). V lost 1 base and J 5 bases, leaving 11 bases between the germline ends. The CDR3 runs to 13 residues. Per the germline V gene, CDR1 is DFQATT and CDR2 is SNEGSKA (reference sequence). The CDR3 reads CSARVGDWETQYF. The CDR3 DNA is TGCAGTGCTAGAGTAGGGGACTGGGAGACCCAGTACTTC.

Notes on this clonotype: A read error may account for a junction end that differs from germline. The V call is TRBV4-3, the J call TRBJ2-7, with TRBD1 identical over 10 bases. Germline values: CDR1 LGHNA, CDR2 YSLEER. The CDR3 is 16 residues long. CDR3 loop: CASSRELGQGIYEQCF. CDR3 DNA sequence: TGCGCCAGCAGCCGAGAGCTGGGACAGGGGATCTACGAGCAGTGCTTC.

This clonotype has a count of ten or more. The chain is built from TRBV20-1 and TRBJ2-3; no reliable D call. This CDR3 is 12 amino acids long. V was shortened by 2 bases and J by 0 bases, with 3 bases between the two germline ends. Germline loops: CDR1 DFQATT, CDR2 SNEGSKA (reference sequence). In nucleotides, the CDR3 is TGCAGTGCTAGACAGAGCACAGATACGCAGTATTTT. This gives the protein CSARQSTDTQYF.

The chain carries TRBV7-2 and TRBJ2-5; 8 bases agree with TRBD2. CDR3 length: 17 amino acids. The V segment lost 6 bases and the J segment 5 bases; nucleotides outside the gene matches: 17. Germline V gene lookup returns CDR1 SGHTA and CDR2 FQGNSA. The CDR3 sequence: CASSRLGFSGARETQYF. The CDR3 region has the DNA TGTGCCAGCAGTCGACTTGGGTTTAGCGGGGCCCGCGAGACCCAGTACTTC. Full variable domain (missing parts from reference TRBV7-2 and TRBJ2-5): GAGVSQSPSNKVTEKGKDVELRCDPISGHTALYWYRQSLGQGLEFLIYFQGNSAPDKSGLPSDRFSAERTGGSVSTLTIQRTQQEDSAVYLCASSRLGFSGARETQYFGPGTRLLVL.

The V call is TRBV10-3, the J call TRBJ1-1, with D maybe TRBD1 (5 bases). V lost 0 bases and J 0 bases, leaving 17 bases between the germline ends. There are 18 residues in the CDR3. Germline lookup yields CDR1 ENHRY and CDR2 SYGVKD. In DNA, the CDR3 is TGTGCCATCAGTGAGTCCGTAAGGCAGGGCAAGATGAACACTGAAGCTTTCTTT. It translates to CAISESVRQGKMNTEAFF.

This clonotype was detected a few times. This chain connects TRBV7-3 to TRBJ1-6; D ambiguous. The CDR3 runs 14 residues. V shed 0 bases and J shed 7 bases, with 7 bases lying between them. Germline CDR1 SGHTA, CDR2 FQGTGA. Written as DNA, the CDR3 is TGTGCCAGCAGCTTAACGCTGAAAAATTCACCCCTCCACTTT. Its translation: CASSLTLKNSPLHF.

This rearrangement joins TRBV4-3 to TRBJ1-6; D may be TRBD1 (5 bases). Germline lookup yields CDR1 LGHNA and CDR2 YSLEER. Trimming cost V 6 bases and J 5 bases, with 20 bases left between them. This CDR3 region has 17 residues. CDR3 amino acids: CASSHIRPGTDNSPLHF. The CDR3 DNA reads as TGCGCCAGCAGTCACATACGACCCGGGACGGATAATTCACCCCTCCACTTT.

The chain uses TRBV3-1 and TRBJ1-1, with D unclear. Germline V lookup: CDR1 LGHDT, CDR2 YNNKEL (reference sequence). The CDR3 totals 15 residues. V was trimmed by 4 bases and J by 5 bases, leaving 17 bases between them. This CDR3 is CASSLGPGQGTEAFF. Written as DNA, the CDR3 is TGTGCCAGCAGCCTAGGACCAGGCCAAGGAACTGAAGCTTTCTTT.

V and J are TRBV20-1 and TRBJ2-1; D is ambiguous. V lost 3 bases to trimming and J lost 5 bases, with 5 bases between them. The CDR3 length is 11 residues. Germline CDR1 is DFQATT and CDR2 is SNEGSKA (reference sequence). The CDR3 nucleotides are TGCAGTGCTAGGGAACACAATGAGCAGTTCTTC. This codes for CSAREHNEQFF.

The chain uses TRBV14 and TRBJ2-5; no clear D. Germline V gene lookup returns CDR1 SGHDN and CDR2 FVKESK. Trimming removed 2 bases from V and 5 bases from J, with 9 bases in between. The CDR3 contains 13 residues. The CDR3 DNA reads TGTGCCAGCAGCCAATCCCTGGGGGAGACCCAGTACTTC. It specifies CASSQSLGETQYF.

The chain carries TRBV18 and TRBJ2-7; TRBD1 matches 9 bases. The CDR3 has 14 residues. Germline-derived CDR1 and CDR2 are KGHSH and LQKENI. V trimming: 6 bases; J trimming: 3 bases; junction bases outside the gene matches: 6. The CDR3 loop is CASSQKDRGYEQYF. CDR3 sequence (DNA): TGTGCCAGCTCTCAAAAGGACAGGGGCTACGAGCAGTACTTC.

The chain uses TRBV20-1 and TRBJ2-3; no firm D call. This CDR3 is 13 amino acids long. With 5 bases removed from V and 6 bases from J, the gap between germline ends came to 15 bases. Germline V CDR1 and CDR2: DFQATT, SNEGSKA (reference sequence). The CDR3 is CSAPPALGDTQYF. DNA of the CDR3: TGCAGTGCTCCCCCTGCCCTAGGTGATACGCAGTATTTT.

The rearrangement uses TRBV27 and TRBJ2-3; 10 bases are shared with TRBD2. The CDR3 sequence is 17 residues long. Unmatched junction bases numbered 7, after V lost 0 bases and J lost 4 bases. In germline, CDR1 is MNHEY, CDR2 SMNVEV (reference sequence). CDR3 nucleotide sequence: TGTGCCAGCAGTTTATCGAACCTAGCGGGGGTAGCAGATACGCAGTATTTT. Translated: CASSLSNLAGVADTQYF.

This clonotype was recorded once. The chain joins TRBV7-9 to TRBJ2-5; 8 positions match TRBD1. After removal of 1 base from V and 4 bases from J, the junction contained 2 bases not matched to a gene. There are 14 residues in the CDR3. Germline CDR1 is SEHNR and CDR2 is FQNEAQ (reference sequence). The CDR3 region has the DNA TGTGCCAGCAGCTTAGTCGGACAGGGAGAGACCCAGTACTTC. This codes for CASSLVGQGETQYF.

This clonotype was counted between two and nine times. V and J are TRBV5-6 and TRBJ1-5; D is perhaps TRBD1 (6 bases). The CDR3 spans 17 residues. The V and J ends lost 3 bases and 3 bases respectively, with 19 bases between them. CDR1 is SGHDT, CDR2 YYEEEE, per germline. CDR3 nucleotide sequence: TGTGCCAGCAGCTCCGTTACAGAACGGGGGCTCAATCAGCCCCAGCATTTT. This translates into CASSSVTERGLNQPQHF.

This chain joins TRBV11-2 and TRBJ2-3; 7 bases match TRBD2. This CDR3 is 15 amino acids long. V gave up 2 bases and J gave up 2 bases; unmatched junction bases: 4. Germline loops: CDR1 SGHAT, CDR2 FQNNGV. The CDR3 nucleotides are TGTGCCAGCAGCTTATGGGCGGGGGACACAGATACGCAGTATTTT. Protein: CASSLWAGDTDTQYF.

This clonotype showed up just a few times. V usage is TRBV3-1 and J usage is TRBJ1-6, with unresolved D. Trimming shortened V by 2 bases and J by 2 bases, and 10 bases separated the two germline ends. This CDR3 is 16 amino acids long. CDR1 is LGHDT and CDR2 is YNNKEL in the germline V gene (reference sequence). In nucleotides, the CDR3 is TGTGCCAGCAGCCAAACGCCGATCGCCTATAATTCACCCCTCCACTTT. Protein: CASSQTPIAYNSPLHF.

The chain employs TRBV19 and TRBJ2-2; no definite D call. Germline CDR1 LNHDA, CDR2 SQIVND (reference sequence). CDR3 length: 11 amino acids. The V and J ends lost 10 bases and 4 bases respectively, with 7 bases between them. The CDR3 DNA sequence: TGTGCCAAGTCCAGCACCGGGGAGCTGTTTTTT. Translated, it gives CAKSSTGELFF.

J is TRBJ1-4 and V is TRBV20-1; no clear D. V lost 0 bases, J lost 5 bases, and 13 bases lay in between. This CDR3 has 15 amino acids. CDR1 and CDR2 from the germline V gene are DFQATT and SNEGSKA (reference sequence). The DNA of the CDR3 is TGCAGTGCTAGAGATCGGGTACAGTCAAATGAAAAACTGTTTTTT. Amino acids: CSARDRVQSNEKLFF.

This clonotype has just a few counts. V is TRBV6-2 or TRBV6-3 and J is TRBJ2-1; D is perhaps TRBD1 (6 bases). This CDR3 comprises 17 residues. The germline CDR1 and CDR2 sequences are MNHEY and SVGEGT. Trimming shortened V by 4 bases and J by 6 bases, and 22 bases separated the two germline ends. In nucleotides, the CDR3 is TGTGCCAGCAGTTCTCACAGGGCCCCAAGAAACATCAATGAGCAGTTCTTC. Residues: CASSSHRAPRNINEQFF.

The rearrangement links TRBV20-1 to TRBJ1-1; D call uncertain. This CDR3 region has 12 residues. Germline assignment: CDR1 DFQATT and CDR2 SNEGSKA (reference sequence). Trimming left V 1 base short and J 7 bases short, with 10 bases between. The CDR3 sequence: CSARGGFGEAFF. The CDR3 DNA is TGCAGTGCTAGAGGAGGGTTCGGTGAAGCTTTCTTT.

The rearrangement uses TRBV7-2 and TRBJ2-5; D uncertain. Between the trimmed V and J ends, which lost 4 bases and 8 bases, there was a span of 8 bases. Germline V gene lookup returns CDR1 SGHTA and CDR2 FQGNSA. This CDR3 has 11 residues. In DNA form, the CDR3 reads TGTGCCAGCAGCTCCCCCTCCACCCAGTACTTC. It yields the protein CASSSPSTQYF.

Only a few counts were recorded for this clonotype. The chain employs TRBV28 and TRBJ2-7; D remains ambiguous. V was shortened by 2 bases and J by 3 bases, with 8 bases between the two germline ends. The CDR3 totals 13 residues. The germline V gene has CDR1 MDHEN and CDR2 SYDVKM. The CDR3 coding sequence is TGTGCCAGCAGTTTAGGTCTACTCTACGAGCAGTACTTC. As protein: CASSLGLLYEQYF.

This chain uses TRBV20-1 with TRBJ2-4; the match to TRBD2 covers 8 bases. Germline V gene sequence: CDR1 DFQATT, CDR2 SNEGSKA (reference sequence). Trimming cost V 0 bases and J 7 bases; bases outside gene matches: 2. This CDR3 contains 13 residues. CDR3 sequence reads: CSAREGTRNIQYF. The CDR3 bases are TGCAGTGCTAGAGAAGGGACTAGGAACATTCAGTACTTC.

The DNA for the CDR3 is TGCGCCAGCAGCGGGACAGGGGGCGGGTATGGCTACACCTTC. It translates to CASSGTGGGYGYTF. The rearrangement joins TRBV5-1 to TRBJ1-2, with TRBD1 identical over 12 bases. The CDR3 spans 14 residues. V gave up 4 bases and J gave up 5 bases; unmatched junction bases: 3. Germline assignment: CDR1 SGHRS and CDR2 YFSETQ.

This clonotype was recorded a few times. CDR3 region: CASDKGGQETQYF. CDR3 DNA: TGTGCCAGCGACAAGGGGGGCCAAGAGACCCAGTACTTC. The chain joins TRBV7-9 to TRBJ2-5; either TRBD1 or TRBD2 may fit D (6 bases each). Trimming stripped 8 bases from V and 1 base from J, with 11 bases between. Germline assignment: CDR1 SEHNR and CDR2 FQNEAQ (reference sequence). This CDR3 is 13 amino acids long.